The entry that follows covers one TCR beta chain sequence. These data originate in a study of CD8+CD57+ T cells in acquired aplastic anemia. Genomic DNA provided the template from which TCR beta VDJ and CDR3 profiles were obtained. TCRdb passed the reads through MiXCR, listing each CDR3 protein once. This sample has hundreds of thousands of distinct CDR3 sequences, with about two thirds found just once. V lost 3 bases and J lost 12, with 17 bases in between. Germline V gene lookup returns CDR1 SGHTA and CDR2 FQGNSA. The CDR3 spans 13 residues. Sequences were obtained from sorted CD4+, CD8+, or CD8+CD57+ T cells (not recorded which) from PBMCs. This sequence joins TRBV7-2 and TRBJ1-2, with D possibly TRBD1 on 5 matching bases. The sequence was collected from a human donor in good health, serving as a control. The CDR3, as DNA: TGTGCCAGCAGCTTGGGGCCCGAGGAGGGACACACCTTC. It yields the protein CASSLGPEEGHTF.